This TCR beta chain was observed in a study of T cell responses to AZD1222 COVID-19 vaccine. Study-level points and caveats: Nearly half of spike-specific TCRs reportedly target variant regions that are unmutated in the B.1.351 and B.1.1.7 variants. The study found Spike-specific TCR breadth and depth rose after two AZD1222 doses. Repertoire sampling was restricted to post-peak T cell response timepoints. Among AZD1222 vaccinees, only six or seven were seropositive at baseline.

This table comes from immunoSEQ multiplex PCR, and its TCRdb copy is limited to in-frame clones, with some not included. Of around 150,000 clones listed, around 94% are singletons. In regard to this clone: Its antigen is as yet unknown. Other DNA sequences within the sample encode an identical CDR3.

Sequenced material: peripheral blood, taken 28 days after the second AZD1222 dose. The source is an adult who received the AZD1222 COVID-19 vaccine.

The chain's CDR3 is CAWSVRGTEAFF. The CDR3 DNA reads TGTGCCTGGAGTGTACGTGGGACTGAAGCTTTCTTT. The genes are TRBV30 and TRBJ1-1; D is ambiguous. There are 12 residues in the CDR3. Trimming pared 0 bases from V and 5 bases from J, leaving 7 bases between. The germline V gene encodes CDR1 GTSNPN and CDR2 SVGIG (reference sequence).